Following are 23 T cell receptor beta chains from one sample sequenced in a study of shared clonotypes between healthy human individuals. Sequencing was performed with immunoSEQ multiplex PCR; in TCRdb, only in-frame clones are kept and a portion is missing. The table has around 2,000,000 clones, about 95% seen once. CD45RO negativity and positive selection for CCR7 defined naive CD8 cells, a population that excluded terminally differentiated effector memory CD45RA+ cells. The sample taken for sequencing was naive CD8+ T cells sorted from blood. The source of these receptors is a man aged 18 to 30 in good health.

This chain connects TRBV12-5 to TRBJ2-1, with D perhaps being TRBD1 or TRBD2 (5 bases each). The V and J ends lost 2 bases and 6 bases respectively, with 14 bases between them. CDR1 LGHNT and CDR2 FRNRAP come from the germline V gene. This CDR3 is built from 15 residues. The CDR3, as DNA: TGTGCTAGTGGTTTGACATATGAGGGGTTCAATGAGCAGTTCTTC. Translating it yields CASGLTYEGFNEQFF.

The rearrangement joins TRBV29-1 to TRBJ2-3; D might be TRBD1 or TRBD2, each matching 5 bases. Germline V gene data show CDR1 as SQVTM and CDR2 as ANQGSEA. The CDR3 has 14 amino acids. The V end was cut by 7 bases, the J end by 0 bases, with 14 bases between. CDR3: CSGYDWGSTDTQYF. CDR3 DNA: TGCAGCGGATATGATTGGGGGAGCACAGATACGCAGTATTTT.

This chain joins TRBV27 and TRBJ2-1, with D uncertain. V lost 5 bases, J lost 7 bases, and 12 bases lay in between. The CDR3 consists of 13 residues. Per germline, CDR1 MNHEY and CDR2 SMNVEV (reference sequence). CDR3 DNA sequence: TGTGCCAGCAGTCAACTGGATTGGAATGAGCAGTTCTTC. Its translation is CASSQLDWNEQFF.

Of note for this clone: Other DNA sequences in this specimen translate into the identical CDR3. This CDR3 reads CASSYGGGNNEQFF. In nucleotides, the CDR3 is TGTGCCAGCAGTTACGGGGGGGGAAACAATGAGCAGTTCTTC. This chain links TRBV6-5 with TRBJ2-1; 7 bases are a match to TRBD2. The length of the CDR3 is 14 residues. Trimming took 2 bases from V and 5 from J; bases not matched to a gene: 3. Germline V gives CDR1 MNHEY, CDR2 SVGAGI.

The rearrangement links TRBV11-3 to TRBJ1-1, with a weak D call TRBD1 (5 bases). CDR1 SGHNT and CDR2 YENEEA come from the germline V gene. The CDR3 has 14 residues. V was cut by 5 bases and J by 2 bases, with 12 bases left in between. CDR3 nucleotide sequence: TGTGCCAGCAGCCTCCTGGGGGGTAACACTGAAGCTTTCTTT. It yields the protein CASSLLGGNTEAFF.

This clone has just a few counts. The chain employs TRBV7-9 and TRBJ1-6; 8 bases are a match to TRBD1. Per the germline V gene, CDR1 is SEHNR and CDR2 is FQNEAQ (reference sequence). CDR3 length: 15 amino acids. Germline trimming cut 2 bases from V and 9 bases from J; bases unmatched to any gene: 6. The CDR3 nucleotides read TGTGCCAGCAGCTTACCCCAGGGGGCAGCTTCACCCCTCCACTTT. Translated: CASSLPQGAASPLHF.

The V call is TRBV11-3, the J call TRBJ2-1; 8 nucleotides align to TRBD2. This CDR3 is 17 amino acids long. The germline V gene encodes CDR1 SGHNT and CDR2 YENEEA. The V and J ends lost 7 bases and 7 bases, in that order; junction bases with no gene match: 18. The CDR3 sequence: CASNTPIDRGGWNEQFF. CDR3 sequence (DNA): TGTGCCAGCAACACACCAATAGATCGGGGGGGATGGAATGAGCAGTTCTTC.

This sequence joins TRBV7-9 and TRBJ1-1; D might be TRBD1 (5 bases). The CDR3 is 15 residues long. The V and J ends lost 4 bases and 1 base respectively, with 13 bases between them. CDR1 is SEHNR and CDR2 is FQNEAQ in the germline V gene (reference sequence). CDR3 DNA: TGTGCCAGCAGCTCCTCGGGGACTTGGAACACTGAAGCTTTCTTT. Protein sequence: CASSSSGTWNTEAFF.

The rearrangement links TRBV11-2 to TRBJ2-1, with 10 bases fitting TRBD2. The germline CDR1 and CDR2 sequences are SGHAT and FQNNGV. J was trimmed by 7 bases and V by 4 bases; bases with no gene match: 10. The CDR3 is 16 residues long. CDR3 residues: CASSSPGTSVGNEQFF. The CDR3 DNA reads TGTGCCAGCAGCTCACCCGGGACTAGCGTTGGGAATGAGCAGTTCTTC.

The rearrangement uses TRBV5-6 and TRBJ2-3; 8 bases align to TRBD1. V lost 4 bases to trimming and J lost 4 bases; unmatched junction nucleotides: 8. CDR1 is SGHDT, CDR2 YYEEEE, per germline. The CDR3 contains 15 residues. CDR3: CASSILQGVADTQYF. DNA for the CDR3: TGTGCCAGCAGCATTTTACAGGGGGTGGCAGATACGCAGTATTTT.

J is TRBJ2-7 and V is TRBV7-2; 11 nucleotides agree with TRBD2. CDR3 length: 15 residues. CDR1 is SGHTA and CDR2 is FQGNSA in the germline V gene. J was trimmed by 4 bases and V by 5 bases; bases with no gene match: 7. In nucleotides, the CDR3 is TGTGCCAGCAGCCCCTACACTAGCGGGAGTTACGAGCAGTACTTC. This sequence encodes CASSPYTSGSYEQYF. Filled out from reference TRBV7-2 and TRBJ2-7, the complete variable domain reads GAGVSQSPSNKVTEKGKDVELRCDPISGHTALYWYRQSLGQGLEFLIYFQGNSAPDKSGLPSDRFSAERTGGSVSTLTIQRTQQEDSAVYLCASSPYTSGSYEQYFGPGTRLTVT.

The V and J genes are TRBV15 and TRBJ1-6; D gene uncertain. Germline CDR1 LNHNV, CDR2 YYDKDF (reference sequence). The CDR3 has 12 residues. With 6 bases removed from V and 7 bases from J, the gap between germline ends came to 7 bases. CDR3 nucleotide sequence: TGTGCCACCAGTCAGACCAATTCACCCCTCCACTTT. As protein: CATSQTNSPLHF.

This chain joins TRBV13 and TRBJ2-7; D not certain. The CDR3 length is 14 residues. V was trimmed by 5 bases and J by 0 bases, leaving 11 bases between them. Germline CDR1 and CDR2: PRHDT and FYEKMQ (reference sequence). DNA of the CDR3: TGTGCCAGCAGCCCCCGCTTGAGCTCCTACGAGCAGTACTTC. Its translation is CASSPRLSSYEQYF.

This clone was seen only a few times. This rearrangement joins TRBV7-9 to TRBJ1-2, with D unresolved. Looked up from germline, CDR1 is SEHNR and CDR2 is FQNEAQ (reference sequence). V gave up 2 bases and J gave up 4 bases, with 11 bases separating them. This CDR3 has 14 amino acids. The DNA of the CDR3 is TGTGCCAGCAGCTTAATTGTCCAGACCTATGGCTACACCTTC. Translating gives CASSLIVQTYGYTF.

The chain has TRBV28 and TRBJ2-3; perhaps TRBD1 as D (6 bases). The CDR3 contains 14 residues. V shed 6 bases and J shed 5 bases, with 15 bases lying between them. Germline V gene data show CDR1 as MDHEN and CDR2 as SYDVKM. CDR3 sequence (DNA): TGTGCCAGCAGCAAGGGACAAAGGGGAGATACGCAGTATTTT. Its protein product is CASSKGQRGDTQYF.

The chain joins TRBV6-5 to TRBJ1-2; tentatively, D is TRBD1 (6 bases). The V end lost 4 bases, the J end lost 5 bases, and 11 bases lay between the germline ends. There are 13 residues in the CDR3. CDR1 MNHEY and CDR2 SVGAGI come from the germline V gene. The CDR3 region is CASSWTAQYGYTF. CDR3 in DNA: TGTGCCAGCAGTTGGACAGCCCAATATGGCTACACCTTC.

In its sample, this clone was seen once. The chain joins TRBV5-6 to TRBJ2-7; D perhaps matches TRBD2 (6 bases). V shed 3 bases and J shed 3 bases, with 19 bases lying between them. Germline CDR1 SGHDT, CDR2 YYEEEE. This CDR3 is 16 amino acids long. The CDR3 DNA follows: TGTGCCAGCAGCTCACCGGGAGCCCCAGAAGTCTACGAGCAGTACTTC. Translated: CASSSPGAPEVYEQYF.

The V and J genes are TRBV19 and TRBJ2-7, with no clear D. CDR1 LNHDA and CDR2 SQIVND come from the germline V gene (reference sequence). The CDR3 totals 13 residues. V was clipped by 4 bases and J by 2 bases, with 9 bases between them. CDR3 DNA: TGTGCCAGTAGTAACACAGCTCCCTACGAGCAGTACTTC. Amino acid sequence: CASSNTAPYEQYF.

The chain has TRBV27 and TRBJ2-7; D is perhaps TRBD1 (6 bases). CDR1 is MNHEY and CDR2 is SMNVEV in the germline V gene (reference sequence). The V gene lost 3 bases and the J gene lost 5 bases, with 14 bases spanning the gap. This CDR3 comprises 14 residues. The CDR3 here is CASSLGQGYNEQYF. For the CDR3, the DNA is TGTGCCAGCAGTTTGGGGCAGGGGTATAACGAGCAGTACTTC.

The chain combines TRBV10-1 with TRBJ2-3; D gene uncertain. This CDR3 has 13 residues. Germline V gives CDR1 WNHNN, CDR2 SYGVQD (reference sequence). The ends were cut back, 2 bases at V and 6 bases at J, with 9 bases in the middle. The DNA for the CDR3 is TGCGCCAGCAGTGAGCCTAACGGGGATACGCAGTATTTT. The encoded protein is CASSEPNGDTQYF.

The chain carries TRBV5-1 and TRBJ1-3, with D possibly TRBD1 on 5 matching bases. Deletions cut 6 bases from V and 2 bases from J, with 15 bases between. The germline V gene has CDR1 SGHRS and CDR2 YFSETQ. The CDR3 runs 15 residues. CDR3 sequence reads: CASTLSGVTGNTIYF. DNA of the CDR3: TGCGCCAGCACCCTCTCGGGGGTCACTGGAAACACCATATATTTT.

As regards this clone: This specimen includes other DNA sequences encoding the same CDR3. The chain is built from TRBV5-4 and TRBJ1-1; D remains unclear. V shed 4 bases and J shed 0 bases, with 7 bases lying between them. In germline, CDR1 is SGHNT, CDR2 YYREEE (reference sequence). There are 13 residues in the CDR3. The CDR3 loop reads CASSRTMNTEAFF. The CDR3 DNA follows: TGTGCCAGCAGCCGCACGATGAACACTGAAGCTTTCTTT.

This clone was seen once. J is TRBJ2-1 and V is TRBV10-1, with 11 bases fitting TRBD2. Germline V CDR1 and CDR2: WNHNN, SYGVQD (reference sequence). The CDR3 runs to 15 residues. The V gene end was trimmed by 6 bases and the J gene end by 7 bases; junction bases not matched to a gene: 8. CDR3 loop: CASRPGLAAANEQFF. Written as DNA, the CDR3 is TGCGCCAGCAGGCCGGGACTAGCGGCAGCTAATGAGCAGTTCTTC.